This T cell receptor (beta chain) was found in a study of CD8 T cells in Susac syndrome. Only one count was recorded for this clonotype. Included as multiple sclerosis controls were treatment-naive patients who had stable or active relapsing-remitting disease. Random hexamers were used to reverse transcribe about 0.45 to 1 ug of RNA. Multiplex PCR with immunoSEQ amplified the TCR beta CDR3 across 54 Vbeta and 13 Jbeta. TCRdb reprocessed the immunoSEQ multiplex PCR reads via MiXCR and lists one record per CDR3 protein. The top ten clones hold roughly 0.064% of a sample with about 300,000 distinct CDR3 sequences, just over 90% of them seen once. The CDR3 is 14 amino acids. After removal of 3 bases from V and 5 bases from J, the junction contained 4 bases not matched to a gene. From germline, CDR1 is LNHDA and CDR2 SQIVND (reference sequence).

This receptor was taken from a human donor with multiple sclerosis. The sample taken for sequencing was CD4+ T cells from PBMCs. The chain has TRBV19 and TRBJ1-1; TRBD1 agrees at 9 bases. The CDR3 DNA follows: TGTGCCAGTAGTATGAAGACAGGGGGAACTGAAGCTTTCTTT. Translation gives CASSMKTGGTEAFF.